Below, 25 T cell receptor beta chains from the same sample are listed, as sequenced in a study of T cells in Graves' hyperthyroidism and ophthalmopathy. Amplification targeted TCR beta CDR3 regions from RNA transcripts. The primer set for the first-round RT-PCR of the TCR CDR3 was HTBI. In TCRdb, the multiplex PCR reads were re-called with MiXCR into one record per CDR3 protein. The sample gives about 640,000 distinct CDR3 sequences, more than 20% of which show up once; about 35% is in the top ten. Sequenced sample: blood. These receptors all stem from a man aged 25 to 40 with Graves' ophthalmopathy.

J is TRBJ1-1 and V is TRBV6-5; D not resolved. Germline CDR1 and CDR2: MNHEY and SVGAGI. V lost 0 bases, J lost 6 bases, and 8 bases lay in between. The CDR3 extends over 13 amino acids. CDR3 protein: CASSYSTLAEAFF. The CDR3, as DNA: TGTGCCAGCAGTTACTCCACATTAGCTGAAGCTTTCTTT.

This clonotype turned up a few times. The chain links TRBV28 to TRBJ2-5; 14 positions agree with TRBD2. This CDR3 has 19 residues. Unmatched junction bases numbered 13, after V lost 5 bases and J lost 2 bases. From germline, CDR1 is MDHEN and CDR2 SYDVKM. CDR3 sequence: CASSSLGTSGSSLQETQYF. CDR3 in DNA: TGTGCCAGCAGTAGCCTTGGGACTAGCGGGAGCAGCTTGCAAGAGACCCAGTACTTC.

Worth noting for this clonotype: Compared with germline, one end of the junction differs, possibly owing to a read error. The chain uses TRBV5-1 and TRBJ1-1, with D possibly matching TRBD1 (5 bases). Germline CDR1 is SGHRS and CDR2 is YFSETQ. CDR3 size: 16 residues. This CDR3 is CASSAGPSPRPGEAFF. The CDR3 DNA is TGTGCCAGCAGCGCCGGGCCGAGTCCAAGGCCAGGGGAAGCTTTCTTT.

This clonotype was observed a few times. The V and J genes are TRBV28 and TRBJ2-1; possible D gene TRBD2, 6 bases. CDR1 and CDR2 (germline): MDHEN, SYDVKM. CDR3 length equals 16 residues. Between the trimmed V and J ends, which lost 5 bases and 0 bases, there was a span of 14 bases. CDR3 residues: CASSNHGGSSYNEQFF. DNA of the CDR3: TGTGCCAGCAGTAACCATGGGGGGAGCTCCTACAATGAGCAGTTCTTC.

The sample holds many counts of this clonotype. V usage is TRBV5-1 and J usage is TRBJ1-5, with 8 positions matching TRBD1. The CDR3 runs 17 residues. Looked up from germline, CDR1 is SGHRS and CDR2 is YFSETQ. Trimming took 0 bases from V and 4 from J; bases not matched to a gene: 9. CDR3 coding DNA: TGCGCCAGCAGCTTGGAACCTCAGGGGGCGTCGAATCAGCCCCAGCATTTT. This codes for CASSLEPQGASNQPQHF.

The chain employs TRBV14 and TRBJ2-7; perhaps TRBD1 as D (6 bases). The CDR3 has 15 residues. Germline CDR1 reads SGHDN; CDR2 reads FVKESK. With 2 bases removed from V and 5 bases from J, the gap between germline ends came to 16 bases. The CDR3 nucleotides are TGTGCCAGCAGCCAAACCCCCGGACAGATCCACGAGCAGTACTTC. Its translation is CASSQTPGQIHEQYF. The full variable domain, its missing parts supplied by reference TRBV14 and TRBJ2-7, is EAGVTQFPSHSVIEKGQTVTLRCDPISGHDNLYWYRRVMGKEIKFLLHFVKESKQDESGMPNNRFLAERTGGTYSTLKVQPAELEDSGVYFCASSQTPGQIHEQYFGPGTRLTVT.

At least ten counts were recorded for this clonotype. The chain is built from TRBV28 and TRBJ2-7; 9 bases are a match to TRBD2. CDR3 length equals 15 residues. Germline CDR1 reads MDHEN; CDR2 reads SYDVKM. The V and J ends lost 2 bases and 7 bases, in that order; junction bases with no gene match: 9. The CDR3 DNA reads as TGTGCCAGCAGTTTAGGGTCTAGCGGGGCGCGGGAGCAGTACTTC. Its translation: CASSLGSSGAREQYF.

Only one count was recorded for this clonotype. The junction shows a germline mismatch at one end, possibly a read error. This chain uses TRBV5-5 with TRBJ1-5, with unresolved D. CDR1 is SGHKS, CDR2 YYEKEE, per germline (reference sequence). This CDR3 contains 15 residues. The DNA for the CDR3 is TGTGCCAGCAGCTACGACACGGGGTTCAATCAGCCCCGGCATTTT. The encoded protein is CASSYDTGFNQPRHF.

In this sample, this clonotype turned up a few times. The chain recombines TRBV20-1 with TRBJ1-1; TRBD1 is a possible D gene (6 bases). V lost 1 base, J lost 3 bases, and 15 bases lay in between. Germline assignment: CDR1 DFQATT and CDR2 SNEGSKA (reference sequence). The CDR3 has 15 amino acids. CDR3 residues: CSARAPGQSDTEAFF. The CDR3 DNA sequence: TGCAGTGCTAGAGCACCCGGACAGTCGGACACTGAAGCTTTCTTT.

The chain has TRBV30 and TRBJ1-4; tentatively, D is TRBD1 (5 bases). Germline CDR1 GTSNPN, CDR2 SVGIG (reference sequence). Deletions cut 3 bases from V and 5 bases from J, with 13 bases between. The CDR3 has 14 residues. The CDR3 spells CAWSRRGLNEKLFF. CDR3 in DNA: TGTGCCTGGAGCCGCCGGGGCTTGAATGAAAAACTGTTTTTT. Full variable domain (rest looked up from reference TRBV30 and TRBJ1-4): SQTIHQWPATLVQPVGSPLSLECTVEGTSNPNLYWYRQAAGRGLQLLFYSVGIGQISSEVPQNLSASRPQDRQFILSSKKLLLSDSGFYLCAWSRRGLNEKLFFGSGTQLSVL.

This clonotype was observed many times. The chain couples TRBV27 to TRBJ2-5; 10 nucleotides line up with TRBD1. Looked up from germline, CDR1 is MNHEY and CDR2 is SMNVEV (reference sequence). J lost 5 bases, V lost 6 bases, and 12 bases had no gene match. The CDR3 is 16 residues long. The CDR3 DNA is TGTGCCAGCAGCCGGACCCGACAGGGGGCCCGGGAGACCCAGTACTTC. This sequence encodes CASSRTRQGARETQYF.

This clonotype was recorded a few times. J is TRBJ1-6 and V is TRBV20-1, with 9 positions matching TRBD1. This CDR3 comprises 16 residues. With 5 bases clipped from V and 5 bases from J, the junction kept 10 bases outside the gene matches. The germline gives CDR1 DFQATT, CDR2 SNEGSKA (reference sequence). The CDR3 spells CSALAGTGHNNSPLHF. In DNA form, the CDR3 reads TGCAGTGCTTTGGCCGGGACAGGGCATAATAATTCACCCCTCCACTTT.

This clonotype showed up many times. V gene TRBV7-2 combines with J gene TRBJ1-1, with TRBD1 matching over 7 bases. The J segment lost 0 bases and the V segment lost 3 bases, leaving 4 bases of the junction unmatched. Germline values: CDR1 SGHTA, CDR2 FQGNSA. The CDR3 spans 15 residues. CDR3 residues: CASSLGDRLNTEAFF. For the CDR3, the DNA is TGTGCCAGCAGCTTGGGGGACAGATTGAACACTGAAGCTTTCTTT.

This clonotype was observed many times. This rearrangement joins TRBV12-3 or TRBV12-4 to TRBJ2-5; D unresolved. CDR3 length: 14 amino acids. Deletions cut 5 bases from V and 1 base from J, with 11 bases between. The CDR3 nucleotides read TGTGCCAGCAGTCCGACCATTCCCCAAGAGACCCAGTACTTC. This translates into CASSPTIPQETQYF.

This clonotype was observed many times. The CDR3 here is CSVEVTADTQYF. The CDR3 DNA follows: TGCAGCGTTGAAGTCACCGCAGATACGCAGTATTTT. The V gene is TRBV29-1, the J gene TRBJ2-3, with no clear D. V lost 1 base and J 4 bases, leaving 6 bases between the germline ends. CDR1 SQVTM and CDR2 ANQGSEA come from the germline V gene. The CDR3 has 12 residues.

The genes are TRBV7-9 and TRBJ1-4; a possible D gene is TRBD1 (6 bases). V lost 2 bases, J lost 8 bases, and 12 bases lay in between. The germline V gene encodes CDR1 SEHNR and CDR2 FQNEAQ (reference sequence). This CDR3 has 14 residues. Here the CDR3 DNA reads TGTGCCAGCAGCTTACAGGGGCTAACGGAAAAACTGTTTTTT. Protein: CASSLQGLTEKLFF.

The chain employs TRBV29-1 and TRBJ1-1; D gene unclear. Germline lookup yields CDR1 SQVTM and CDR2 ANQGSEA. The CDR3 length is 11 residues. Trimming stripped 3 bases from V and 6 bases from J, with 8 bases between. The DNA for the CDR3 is TGCAGCGTTGATTTTGGACCTGAAGCTTTCTTT. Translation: CSVDFGPEAFF.

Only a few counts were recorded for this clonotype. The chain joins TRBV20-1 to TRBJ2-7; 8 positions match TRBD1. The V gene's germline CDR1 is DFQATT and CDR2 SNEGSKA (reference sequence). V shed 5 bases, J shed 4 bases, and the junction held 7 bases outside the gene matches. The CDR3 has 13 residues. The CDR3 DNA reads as TGCAGTGCTCTAAACAGGGGGTCGTACGAGCAGTACTTC. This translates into CSALNRGSYEQYF.

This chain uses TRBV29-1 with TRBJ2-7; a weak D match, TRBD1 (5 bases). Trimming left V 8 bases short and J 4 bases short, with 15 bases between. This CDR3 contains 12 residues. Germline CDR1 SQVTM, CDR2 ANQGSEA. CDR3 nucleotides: TGCAGCTACCAGCAGGGCAGATACGAGCAGTACTTC. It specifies CSYQQGRYEQYF.

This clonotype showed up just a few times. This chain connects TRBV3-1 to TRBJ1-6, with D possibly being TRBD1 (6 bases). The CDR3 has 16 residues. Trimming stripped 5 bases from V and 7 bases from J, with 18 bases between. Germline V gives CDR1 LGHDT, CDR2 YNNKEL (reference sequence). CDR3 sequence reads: CASSDITGRQNSPLHF. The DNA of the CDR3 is TGTGCCAGCAGCGATATAACAGGGCGGCAGAATTCACCCCTCCACTTT.

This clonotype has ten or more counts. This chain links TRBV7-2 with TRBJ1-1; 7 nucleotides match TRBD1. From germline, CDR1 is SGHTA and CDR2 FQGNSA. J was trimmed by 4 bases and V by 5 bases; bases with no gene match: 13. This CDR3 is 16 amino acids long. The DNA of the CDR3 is TGTGCCAGCAGCATAGACAGGGCGCGAGCGGGCACTGAAGCTTTCTTT. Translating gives CASSIDRARAGTEAFF.

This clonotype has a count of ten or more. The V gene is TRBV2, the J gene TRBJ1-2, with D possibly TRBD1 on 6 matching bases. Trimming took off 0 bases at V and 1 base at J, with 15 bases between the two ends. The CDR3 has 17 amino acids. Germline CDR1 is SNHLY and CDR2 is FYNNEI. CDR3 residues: CASSEALQQGFNYGYTF. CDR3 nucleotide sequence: TGTGCCAGCAGTGAAGCGCTTCAACAGGGTTTTAACTATGGCTACACCTTC.

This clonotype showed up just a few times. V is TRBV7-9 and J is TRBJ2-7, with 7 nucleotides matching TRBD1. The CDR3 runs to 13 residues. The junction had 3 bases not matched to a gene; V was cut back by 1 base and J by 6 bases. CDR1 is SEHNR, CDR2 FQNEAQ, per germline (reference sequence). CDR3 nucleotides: TGTGCCAGCAGCTTAGTTAGGGGGCGCGAGCAGTACTTC. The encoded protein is CASSLVRGREQYF.

CDR3 sequence reads: CASSPNRAEQYF. Here the CDR3 DNA reads TGTGCCAGCAGTCCCAACAGGGCCGAGCAGTACTTC. The genes are TRBV2 and TRBJ2-7, with D perhaps matching TRBD1 (6 bases). Germline CDR1 is SNHLY and CDR2 is FYNNEI. The CDR3 has 12 amino acids. V was shortened by 5 bases and J by 6 bases, with 11 bases between the two germline ends.

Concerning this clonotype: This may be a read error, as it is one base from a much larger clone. CDR3 in DNA: TGTGCCAGCAGTGACTTGGGAGAGACCCAGTACTTC. It yields the protein CASSDLGETQYF. V is TRBV6-2 or TRBV6-3 and J is TRBJ2-5; D not certain. CDR1 MNHEY and CDR2 SVGEGT come from the germline V gene. Trimming removed 5 bases at V and 4 bases at J, with 8 bases between. This CDR3 is 12 amino acids long.